This T cell receptor beta chain is drawn from a study of regulatory T cells in long-lasting Graves disease. Germline V gene data show CDR1 as SQVTM and CDR2 as ANQGSEA. Trimming removed 5 bases from V and 0 bases from J, with 19 bases in between. The CDR3 has 16 residues. In building TCR beta libraries, iRepertoire HTBI primers were used together with Arm-PCR of CDR3 regions. In TCRdb, the multiplex PCR reads were re-called with MiXCR into one record per CDR3 protein. Found here are under 500,000 distinct CDR3 sequences, roughly 20% of them singletons; the top ten hold about a fifth. As for time point: persistent/refractory GD, antithyroid drugs over 5 years with positive TRAb. TCR sequences were obtained from RNA taken from PBMCs.

The specimen comprised peripheral blood mononuclear cells (PBMCs), sampled when the disease was refractory, from a patient treated with antithyroid drugs. This sequence was found in a female donor with Graves disease. The chain joins TRBV29-1 to TRBJ1-1; unclear D gene. This chain's CDR3 is CSVWRESTWMNTEAFF. As DNA, the CDR3 is TGCAGCGTTTGGCGGGAGAGTACTTGGATGAACACTGAAGCTTTCTTT.